Each of the 8 T cell receptor beta chains below was sequenced from the same sample in a study of shared clonotypes between healthy human individuals. Profiling relied on immunoSEQ multiplex PCR, and the TCRdb table lists in-frame clones only, not all of them. The table has about 1.5 million clones, 95% to 99% seen once; the top ten hold about 0.4%. Sequencing was performed on naive CD4+ T cells sorted from blood. As to subset: CD45RA+ positively selected. These receptors all stem from a man aged 25-45 years in good health.

This rearrangement joins TRBV28 to TRBJ1-5, with 10 bases that match TRBD1. Germline CDR1 is MDHEN and CDR2 is SYDVKM. V lost 5 bases and J lost 8; bases outside the gene matches: 6. There are 14 residues in the CDR3. The CDR3 reads CASSPGTGEKPQHF. CDR3 nucleotides: TGTGCCAGCAGTCCGGGGACAGGGGAAAAGCCCCAGCATTTT.

The count of this clone is one. This chain connects TRBV5-1 to TRBJ2-1; TRBD1 matches 7 bases. V was pared by 4 bases and J by 3 bases, with 4 bases of the junction left unmatched. Germline V gene data show CDR1 as SGHRS and CDR2 as YFSETQ. The CDR3 is 14 residues long. CDR3 region: CASSTGQVYNEQFF. The DNA for the CDR3 is TGCGCCAGCAGCACCGGACAGGTCTACAATGAGCAGTTCTTC.

CDR3 in amino acids: CAWNPDRGGEKLFF. CDR3 bases: TGTGCCTGGAATCCCGACAGGGGCGGTGAAAAACTGTTTTTT. The rearrangement joins TRBV30 to TRBJ1-4; 8 bases agree with TRBD1. V dropped 4 bases and J dropped 7; count of bases not matched to a gene: 8. The CDR3 totals 14 residues. The germline V gene encodes CDR1 GTSNPN and CDR2 SVGIG (reference sequence).

This sequence joins TRBV27 and TRBJ1-5; TRBD1 might be the D (5 bases). Germline V gene data show CDR1 as MNHEY and CDR2 as SMNVEV (reference sequence). This CDR3 is built from 13 residues. Trimming removed 5 bases from V and 7 bases from J, with 12 bases in between. The chain's CDR3 is CASSPMRGQPQHF. DNA of the CDR3: TGTGCCAGCAGTCCCATGAGGGGCCAGCCCCAGCATTTT.

This clone has only one observation. Other DNA sequences within the sample encode an identical CDR3. This chain connects TRBV28 to TRBJ1-1, with D hard to call. This CDR3 region has 13 residues. The V end lost 3 bases, the J end lost 0 bases, and 5 bases lay between the germline ends. Germline V gene lookup returns CDR1 MDHEN and CDR2 SYDVKM. The CDR3 region is CASSLLLNTEAFF. CDR3 in DNA: TGTGCCAGCAGTTTGCTATTGAACACTGAAGCTTTCTTT.

The chain recombines TRBV10-1 with TRBJ2-2; 13 bases align to TRBD2. Germline V gives CDR1 WNHNN, CDR2 SYGVQD (reference sequence). V lost 5 bases, J lost 1 base, and 1 base stayed unmatched. The CDR3 is 16 amino acids. CDR3 protein: CASSRTSGRNTGELFF. The CDR3 DNA is TGCGCCAGCAGTCGGACTAGCGGGAGGAACACCGGGGAGCTGTTTTTT.

The chain recombines TRBV15 with TRBJ1-4; D uncertain. Trimming removed 4 bases from V and 6 bases from J, with 15 bases in between. The CDR3 covers 15 residues. From germline, CDR1 is LNHNV and CDR2 YYDKDF (reference sequence). The CDR3 region has the DNA TGTGCCACCAGCACCTGGACGGCCCCCGATGAAAAACTGTTTTTT. Its protein product is CATSTWTAPDEKLFF.

About this clone: At the DNA level, this CDR3 is encoded by other sequences in the same sample as well. This chain uses TRBV2 with TRBJ1-5; D call uncertain. This CDR3 spans 13 amino acids. Trimming removed 7 bases at V and 0 bases at J, with 7 bases between. Germline values: CDR1 SNHLY, CDR2 FYNNEI. CDR3 in amino acids: CASIGDSNQPQHF. In DNA, the CDR3 is TGTGCCAGCATTGGTGATAGCAATCAGCCCCAGCATTTT.